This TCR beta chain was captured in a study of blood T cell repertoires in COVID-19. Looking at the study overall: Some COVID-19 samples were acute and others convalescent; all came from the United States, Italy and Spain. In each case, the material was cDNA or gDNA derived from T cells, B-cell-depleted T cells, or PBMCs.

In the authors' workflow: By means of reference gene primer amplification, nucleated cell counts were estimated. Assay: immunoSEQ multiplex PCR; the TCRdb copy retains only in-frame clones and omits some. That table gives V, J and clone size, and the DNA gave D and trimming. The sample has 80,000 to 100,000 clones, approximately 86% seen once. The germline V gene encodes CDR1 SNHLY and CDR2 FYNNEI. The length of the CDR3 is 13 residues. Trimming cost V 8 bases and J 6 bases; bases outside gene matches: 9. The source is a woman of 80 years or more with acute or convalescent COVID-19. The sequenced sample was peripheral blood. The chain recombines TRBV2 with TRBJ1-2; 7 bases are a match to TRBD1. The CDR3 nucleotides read TGTGCCAGCGTATATACAGGGGAGAATGGCTACACCTTC. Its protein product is CASVYTGENGYTF.